Listed here is a single T cell receptor (beta chain). This record comes from a study of CD8 T cells in Susac syndrome. With 0 bases clipped from V and 4 bases from J, the junction kept 9 bases outside the gene matches. From germline, CDR1 is PRHDT and CDR2 FYEKMQ (reference sequence). The CDR3 totals 17 residues. Reverse transcription of about 0.45 to 1 ug RNA was performed with random hexamers. TCRdb independently ran MiXCR on the immunoSEQ multiplex PCR reads; one entry per CDR3 protein. The sample has roughly 200,000 distinct CDR3 sequences; around 95% are singletons. Each multiple sclerosis control was a treatment-naive patient with relapsing-remitting disease that was either stable or active. FACS enriched CD8+ TEMRA cells, while bulk CD8+ and CD4+ were negatively isolated.

The specimen was CD8+ T cells from PBMCs. The chain recombines TRBV13 with TRBJ2-5; 9 bases fit TRBD2. The sequence derives from a human donor with multiple sclerosis. In nucleotides, the CDR3 is TGTGCCAGCAGCTTAGGTTCGGGCGGGAGGGCCCGAGAGACCCAGTACTTC. It specifies CASSLGSGGRARETQYF.